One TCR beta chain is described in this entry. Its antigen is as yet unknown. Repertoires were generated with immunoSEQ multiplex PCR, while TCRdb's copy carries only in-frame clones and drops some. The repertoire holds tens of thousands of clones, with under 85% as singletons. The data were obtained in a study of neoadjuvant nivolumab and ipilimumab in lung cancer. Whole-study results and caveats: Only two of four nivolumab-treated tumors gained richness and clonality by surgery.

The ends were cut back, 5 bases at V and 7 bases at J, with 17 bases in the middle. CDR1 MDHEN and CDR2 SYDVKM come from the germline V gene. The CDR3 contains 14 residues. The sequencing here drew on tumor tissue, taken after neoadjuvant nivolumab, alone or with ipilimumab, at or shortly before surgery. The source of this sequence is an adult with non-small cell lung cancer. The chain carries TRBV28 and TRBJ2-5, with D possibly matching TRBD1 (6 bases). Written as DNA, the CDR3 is TGTGCCAGCAGTCTTACGGGAATACAGGGGACCCAGTACTTC. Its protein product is CASSLTGIQGTQYF.